These 6 T cell receptor beta chains came from one sample sequenced in a study of CD8 T cells in Susac syndrome. With random hexamers, reverse transcription was performed on about 0.45 to 1 ug of RNA. TCRdb reanalysed the immunoSEQ multiplex PCR reads using MiXCR and keeps one entry per CDR3 protein. The sample shows around 200,000 distinct CDR3 sequences, roughly 94% of them seen only once. The sample consisted of CD4+ T cells from PBMCs. The source of these receptors is a human donor in good health.

This rearrangement joins TRBV7-2 to TRBJ1-4; 9 positions match TRBD1. From germline, CDR1 is SGHTA and CDR2 FQGNSA. This CDR3 comprises 14 residues. V lost 5 bases and J lost 6; bases outside the gene matches: 4. The CDR3 reads CASSRDRADEKLFF. The CDR3, as DNA: TGTGCCAGCAGCCGGGACAGGGCGGATGAAAAACTGTTTTTT.

The gene calls are TRBV5-1 and TRBJ2-7, with TRBD1 matching 10 bases. V lost 4 bases and J lost 0; bases outside the gene matches: 4. Germline V gene sequence: CDR1 SGHRS, CDR2 YFSETQ. This CDR3 has 15 amino acids. In nucleotides, the CDR3 is TGCGCCAGCAGCCCGGACAGGGGGACCTCCTACGAGCAGTACTTC. Its translation is CASSPDRGTSYEQYF.

The chain uses TRBV30 and TRBJ1-1; perhaps TRBD1 as D (6 bases). Trimming left V 3 bases short and J 0 bases short, with 11 bases between. The germline CDR1 and CDR2 sequences are GTSNPN and SVGIG (reference sequence). This CDR3 is built from 14 residues. CDR3 residues: CAWSEDRLNTEAFF. In DNA form, the CDR3 reads TGTGCCTGGAGCGAGGACAGACTGAACACTGAAGCTTTCTTT. Supplemented by reference TRBV30 and TRBJ1-1, the full variable domain reads SQTIHQWPATLVQPVGSPLSLECTVEGTSNPNLYWYRQAAGRGLQLLFYSVGIGQISSEVPQNLSASRPQDRQFILSSKKLLLSDSGFYLCAWSEDRLNTEAFFGQGTRLTVV.

This CDR3 reads CAGKQLANYGYTF. The CDR3 coding sequence is TGTGCCGGCAAACAGCTTGCTAACTATGGCTACACCTTC. The J gene is TRBJ1-2, the V gene TRBV28; D ambiguous. The CDR3 consists of 13 residues. The V gene lost 11 bases and the J gene lost 0 bases, with 13 bases spanning the gap. Germline CDR1 and CDR2: MDHEN and SYDVKM.

About this clonotype: One junction end does not reproduce the germline sequence, and a read error may be involved. V gene TRBV3-1 combines with J gene TRBJ2-2, with D unresolved. This CDR3 region has 13 residues. CDR1 is LGHDT and CDR2 is YNNKEL in the germline V gene (reference sequence). The CDR3 here is CASSEDPTGELFF. DNA for the CDR3: TGTGCCAGCAGCGAAGACCCTACCGGGGAGCTGTTTTTT.

The rearrangement links TRBV28 to TRBJ1-2; perhaps TRBD1 as D (6 bases). This CDR3 is built from 12 residues. In germline, CDR1 is MDHEN, CDR2 SYDVKM. The V gene lost 2 bases and the J gene lost 8 bases, with 9 bases spanning the gap. CDR3 residues: CASSLRGSGYTF. DNA for the CDR3: TGTGCCAGCAGTTTAAGGGGGTCGGGCTACACCTTC.